This T cell receptor (beta chain) appears in the sequencing data of a study of OX40 agonist ivuxolimab in advanced cancers. Study-level background: Patients were given ivuxolimab, an antibody that agonizes OX40 (CD134). Whole-study results and caveats: Part of the nonresponder group also had normalized T-cell clonal expansion that was low.

Assay: immunoSEQ multiplex PCR; the TCRdb copy retains only in-frame clones and omits some. Of 60,000 to 65,000 clones in the sample, 65% to 90% were seen once. As regards this clone: The antigen is undetermined.

The V gene lost 4 bases and the J gene lost 9 bases, with 11 bases spanning the gap. Germline CDR1 SSHAT, CDR2 FNYEAQ (reference sequence). The CDR3 is 12 residues long. The J gene is TRBJ2-3, the V gene TRBV7-7, with D unresolved. This sequence originates from an adult with an advanced solid tumor such as melanoma, head and neck, liver or kidney cancer. Sequences were derived from CD4+ or CD8+ T cells sorted from blood, sampled in a trial of the OX40 agonist ivuxolimab. The CDR3 spells CASSSDTGTQYF. CDR3 in DNA: TGTGCCAGCAGCTCAGACACGGGCACGCAGTATTTT.